Presented here are 2 T cell receptor beta chains from one specimen sequenced in a study of cytotoxic CD8 clonotypes in ibrutinib-treated CLL. Data came from immunoSEQ multiplex PCR; TCRdb stores just in-frame clones and leaves some out. The sample holds about 120,000 clones, about 58% seen once. The sample consisted of PBMCs, taken after 24 months of ibrutinib treatment. Receptors originate from a human donor with chronic lymphocytic leukemia.

This sequence joins TRBV30 and TRBJ1-1; TRBD1 agrees at 7 bases. V dropped 2 bases and J dropped 6; count of bases not matched to a gene: 6. The length of the CDR3 is 13 residues. Germline values: CDR1 GTSNPN, CDR2 SVGIG (reference sequence). The CDR3 region is CAWSNRGPPEAFF. CDR3 DNA: TGTGCCTGGAGTAACAGGGGTCCCCCTGAAGCTTTCTTT.

This sequence joins TRBV9 and TRBJ2-2; D gene unclear. This CDR3 has 15 amino acids. The V and J ends lost 3 bases and 0 bases respectively, with 9 bases between them. From germline, CDR1 is SGDLS and CDR2 YYNGEE. The CDR3 here is CASSGLPANTGELFF. The CDR3 coding sequence is TGTGCCAGCAGCGGGCTCCCGGCGAACACCGGGGAGCTGTTTTTT.